The clone carrying this T cell receptor beta chain was seen a handful of times. A read error may account for a junction end that differs from germline. This entry comes from a study of T cell clones after liver transplantation. Study information: A pre-transplant mixed lymphocyte reaction with TCRbeta sequencing defined graft-donor-reactive clones followed in post-transplant blood.

The table came from immunoSEQ multiplex PCR; TCRdb's copy has only in-frame clones and leaves some out. This table has some 50,000 clones, roughly 70% appearing once. This clonotype was obtained from a human patient who received a liver transplant. These T cells may partly come from the graft donor. The source was CD4+ T cells from blood, collected at the 22-month timepoint.

CDR3 sequence: CASSLDRDNEQFF. The CDR3 bases are TGTGCTAGCAGCTTAGACCGAGACAATGAGCAGTTCTTC. J is TRBJ2-1 and V is TRBV7-7; the D is unclear. The germline V gene has CDR1 SSHAT and CDR2 FNYEAQ (reference sequence). This CDR3 region has 13 residues.